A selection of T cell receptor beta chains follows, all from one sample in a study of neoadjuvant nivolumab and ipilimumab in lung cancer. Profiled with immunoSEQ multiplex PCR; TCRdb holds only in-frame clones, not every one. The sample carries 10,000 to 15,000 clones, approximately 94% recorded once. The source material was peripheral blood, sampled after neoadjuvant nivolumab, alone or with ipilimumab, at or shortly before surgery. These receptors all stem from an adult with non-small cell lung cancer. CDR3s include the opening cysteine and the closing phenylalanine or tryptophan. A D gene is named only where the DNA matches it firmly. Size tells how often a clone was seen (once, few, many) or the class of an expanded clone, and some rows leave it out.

CDR3aa: CASRERESNTEAFF
CDR3nt: TGCGCCAGCAGAGAAAGGGAGTCGAACACTGAAGCTTTCTTT
abundance: -
v_gene: TRBV5-1
j_gene: TRBJ1-1
d_gene: -
len: 14

CDR3aa: CASSLMSGKKGNEQFF
CDR3nt: TGTGCCAGCAGCTTGATGAGCGGGAAAAAGGGGAATGAGCAGTTCTTC
abundance: -
v_gene: TRBV5-4
j_gene: TRBJ2-1
d_gene: TRBD2
len: 16

CDR3aa: CASSGGVTLATSYEQYF
CDR3nt: TGTGCCAGCAGCGGGGGTGTTACTCTAGCAACCTCCTACGAGCAGTACTTC
abundance: -
v_gene: TRBV7-6
j_gene: TRBJ2-7
d_gene: -
len: 17

CDR3aa: CASSPPTSGTYEQYF
CDR3nt: TGTGCCAGCTCACCACCGACTAGCGGGACCTACGAGCAGTACTTC
abundance: -
v_gene: TRBV18
j_gene: TRBJ2-7
d_gene: TRBD2
len: 15

CDR3aa: CASSLSGIITGELFF
CDR3nt: TGTGCCAGCAGCTTAAGCGGGATAATTACCGGGGAGCTGTTTTTT
abundance: once
v_gene: TRBV7-3
j_gene: TRBJ2-2
d_gene: -
len: 15

CDR3aa: CASHGTSLANEQFF
CDR3nt: TGTGCCAGCCACGGGACTAGCTTAGCCAATGAGCAGTTCTTC
abundance: -
v_gene: TRBV6-6
j_gene: TRBJ2-1
d_gene: TRBD2
len: 14

CDR3aa: CASSQPSGATTDTQYF
CDR3nt: TGCGCCAGCAGCCAACCTAGCGGGGCTACTACAGATACGCAGTATTTT
abundance: -
v_gene: TRBV4-1
j_gene: TRBJ2-3
d_gene: TRBD2
len: 16

CDR3aa: CASSLGQLNTEAFF
CDR3nt: TGTGCCAGCAGCCTTGGACAGTTAAACACTGAAGCTTTCTTT
abundance: -
v_gene: TRBV7-9
j_gene: TRBJ1-1
d_gene: -
len: 14

CDR3aa: CASSLPGGSSAYEQYF
CDR3nt: TGTGCCAGCAGCCTACCGGGAGGGAGTAGCGCCTACGAGCAGTACTTC
abundance: -
v_gene: TRBV5-4
j_gene: TRBJ2-7
d_gene: TRBD2
len: 16

CDR3aa: CASSYQAGGSDTQYF
CDR3nt: TGTGCCAGCAGTTACCAAGCGGGAGGCTCAGATACGCAGTATTTT
abundance: -
v_gene: TRBV6-5
j_gene: TRBJ2-3
d_gene: TRBD2
len: 15

CDR3aa: CASSLRQAASYNEQFF
CDR3nt: TGTGCCAGCAGTCTTAGACAGGCTGCCTCCTACAATGAGCAGTTCTTC
abundance: -
v_gene: TRBV28
j_gene: TRBJ2-1
d_gene: -
len: 16

CDR3aa: CASSLAQVEAGVSSGANVLTF
CDR3nt: TGTGCCAGCAGCTTAGCGCAGGTAGAAGCGGGAGTGAGCTCTGGGGCCAACGTCCTGACTTTC
abundance: -
v_gene: TRBV7-2
j_gene: TRBJ2-6
d_gene: TRBD2
len: 21

CDR3aa: CATESSGGGGELFF
CDR3nt: TGTGCCACCGAGTCTAGCGGAGGGGGCGGGGAGCTGTTTTTT
abundance: -
v_gene: TRBV28
j_gene: TRBJ2-2
d_gene: -
len: 14

CDR3aa: CASSQGPGLGLMYEQYF
CDR3nt: TGCGCCAGCAGCCAAGGCCCGGGACTAGGTCTAATGTACGAGCAGTACTTC
abundance: -
v_gene: TRBV4-1
j_gene: TRBJ2-7
d_gene: TRBD2
len: 17

CDR3aa: CASSPEGFSEQYF
CDR3nt: TGTGCCAGCAGCCCCGAGGGGTTTAGCGAGCAGTACTTC
abundance: once
v_gene: TRBV7-9
j_gene: TRBJ2-7
d_gene: -
len: 13

CDR3aa: CATSRVSDSQGNQPQHF
CDR3nt: TGTGCCACCAGCAGAGTCTCGGACAGCCAAGGGAATCAGCCCCAGCATTTT
abundance: -
v_gene: TRBV15
j_gene: TRBJ1-5
d_gene: -
len: 17

CDR3aa: CASSTDRVRNEQFF
CDR3nt: TGTGCCAGCAGCACGGACAGAGTGCGCAATGAGCAGTTCTTC
abundance: -
v_gene: TRBV7-6
j_gene: TRBJ2-1
d_gene: -
len: 14

CDR3aa: CASSTTGTSGTDTQYF
CDR3nt: TGTGCCAGCAGCACCACCGGGACTAGCGGCACAGATACGCAGTATTTT
abundance: -
v_gene: TRBV9
j_gene: TRBJ2-3
d_gene: TRBD2
len: 16

CDR3aa: CASSPLGKTQYF
CDR3nt: TGTGCCAGCTCACCATTGGGAAAGACCCAGTACTTC
abundance: -
v_gene: TRBV18
j_gene: TRBJ2-5
d_gene: -
len: 12

CDR3aa: CASSDKAEGTDTQYF
CDR3nt: TGTGCCAGCAGTGATAAAGCGGAGGGGACAGATACGCAGTATTTT
abundance: -
v_gene: TRBV6-1
j_gene: TRBJ2-3
d_gene: -
len: 15

CDR3aa: CASSARLDTGELFF
CDR3nt: TGTGCCAGCAGCGCCCGTTTGGACACCGGGGAGCTGTTTTTT
abundance: -
v_gene: TRBV9
j_gene: TRBJ2-2
d_gene: -
len: 14

CDR3aa: CASRTGTSGREWEDTQYF
CDR3nt: TGTGCAAGTCGCACTGGGACTAGCGGGAGAGAGTGGGAAGATACGCAGTATTTT
abundance: -
v_gene: TRBV12-2
j_gene: TRBJ2-3
d_gene: -
len: 18

CDR3aa: CASSFGENEQFF
CDR3nt: TGTGCCAGCAGCTTCGGAGAGAATGAGCAGTTCTTC
abundance: -
v_gene: TRBV7-6
j_gene: TRBJ2-1
d_gene: -
len: 12

CDR3aa: CASNREQNTEAFF
CDR3nt: TGTGCCAGCAACCGGGAACAGAACACTGAAGCTTTCTTT
abundance: -
v_gene: TRBV7-2
j_gene: TRBJ1-1
d_gene: -
len: 13

CDR3aa: CASKIAGRAGLTGELFF
CDR3nt: TGTGCCAGTAAAATAGCCGGGAGGGCCGGTTTAACCGGGGAGCTGTTTTTT
abundance: -
v_gene: TRBV19
j_gene: TRBJ2-2
d_gene: TRBD2
len: 17

CDR3aa: CASSEGAHQPQHF
CDR3nt: TGTGCCAGCAGTGAGGGGGCGCATCAGCCCCAGCATTTT
abundance: -
v_gene: TRBV6-1
j_gene: TRBJ1-5
d_gene: -
len: 13

CDR3aa: CASRVRDGSEYEQYF
CDR3nt: TGTGCCAGCAGGGTACGGGACGGGAGCGAGTACGAGCAGTACTTC
abundance: -
v_gene: TRBV9
j_gene: TRBJ2-7
d_gene: -
len: 15

CDR3aa: CASPILGGAVDTEAFF
CDR3nt: TGTGCCAGCCCAATCCTGGGGGGGGCAGTGGACACTGAAGCTTTCTTT
abundance: -
v_gene: TRBV7-9
j_gene: TRBJ1-1
d_gene: -
len: 16

CDR3aa: CAISEGGGYEQYF
CDR3nt: TGTGCCATCAGTGAGGGGGGGGGCTACGAGCAGTACTTC
abundance: -
v_gene: TRBV10-3
j_gene: TRBJ2-7
d_gene: TRBD2
len: 13

CDR3aa: CASTSGGRETQYF
CDR3nt: TGTGCCAGCACCTCCGGGGGCAGGGAGACCCAGTACTTC
abundance: -
v_gene: TRBV6-1
j_gene: TRBJ2-5
d_gene: -
len: 13

CDR3aa: CASSKDTGTYEQYF
CDR3nt: TGCGCCAGCAGCAAGGACACGGGTACCTACGAGCAGTACTTC
abundance: -
v_gene: TRBV5-1
j_gene: TRBJ2-7
d_gene: -
len: 14

CDR3aa: CASSQTSGRSEQYF
CDR3nt: TGTGCCAGCTCACAGACTAGCGGGAGAAGCGAGCAGTACTTC
abundance: -
v_gene: TRBV18
j_gene: TRBJ2-7
d_gene: TRBD2
len: 14

CDR3aa: CASSLHARSLNQPQHF
CDR3nt: TGTGCCAGCAGTTTACACGCCAGGTCCCTCAATCAGCCCCAGCATTTT
abundance: -
v_gene: TRBV27
j_gene: TRBJ1-5
d_gene: -
len: 16

CDR3aa: CASSHRDRGNTIYF
CDR3nt: TGTGCCAGCAGCCACCGGGACAGGGGAAACACCATATATTTT
abundance: -
v_gene: TRBV7-2
j_gene: TRBJ1-3
d_gene: TRBD1
len: 14

CDR3aa: CAWSTGGVNTEAFF
CDR3nt: TGTGCCTGGTCTACAGGGGGGGTAAACACTGAAGCTTTCTTT
abundance: -
v_gene: TRBV30
j_gene: TRBJ1-1
d_gene: TRBD1
len: 14

CDR3aa: CASSVGAGEKNEQFF
CDR3nt: TGTGCCAGCAGCGTAGGGGCGGGAGAGAAGAATGAGCAGTTCTTC
abundance: -
v_gene: TRBV9
j_gene: TRBJ2-1
d_gene: TRBD2
len: 15

CDR3aa: CASSPQRGQYNEQFF
CDR3nt: TGTGCCAGCAGCCCCCAGCGGGGCCAGTACAATGAGCAGTTCTTC
abundance: -
v_gene: TRBV7-2
j_gene: TRBJ2-1
d_gene: TRBD2
len: 15

CDR3aa: CASSQGQGVAYEQYF
CDR3nt: TGCGCCAGCAGCCAAGGCCAAGGAGTGGCCTACGAGCAGTACTTC
abundance: -
v_gene: TRBV4-1
j_gene: TRBJ2-7
d_gene: -
len: 15

CDR3aa: CASGWANQPQHF
CDR3nt: TGTGCTAGTGGGTGGGCGAATCAGCCCCAGCATTTT
abundance: -
v_gene: TRBV12-5
j_gene: TRBJ1-5
d_gene: -
len: 12

CDR3aa: CASSLDYRGSPLGYTF
CDR3nt: TGCGCCAGCAGCTTGGACTATCGGGGTAGCCCATTGGGCTACACCTTC
abundance: -
v_gene: TRBV5-1
j_gene: TRBJ1-2
d_gene: -
len: 16

CDR3aa: CASSRWATSEGGQFF
CDR3nt: TGTGCCAGCAGCAGGTGGGCTACTAGTGAGGGAGGGCAGTTCTTC
abundance: -
v_gene: TRBV7-8
j_gene: TRBJ2-1
d_gene: -
len: 15

CDR3aa: CASSSRRGWETQYF
CDR3nt: TGCGCCAGCAGCTCCAGAAGGGGGTGGGAGACCCAGTACTTC
abundance: -
v_gene: TRBV5-1
j_gene: TRBJ2-5
d_gene: -
len: 14

CDR3aa: CAISESRGAGELFF
CDR3nt: TGTGCCATCAGTGAGTCTCGGGGGGCCGGGGAGCTGTTTTTT
abundance: -
v_gene: TRBV10-3
j_gene: TRBJ2-2
d_gene: TRBD2
len: 14

CDR3aa: CASSEILAEYNEQFF
CDR3nt: TGTGCCAGCAGTGAAATACTAGCGGAGTACAATGAGCAGTTCTTC
abundance: -
v_gene: TRBV2
j_gene: TRBJ2-1
d_gene: TRBD2
len: 15

CDR3aa: CASSVLGGRNEQFF
CDR3nt: TGTGCCAGCAGCGTACTGGGCGGGAGAAATGAGCAGTTCTTC
abundance: once
v_gene: TRBV9
j_gene: TRBJ2-1
d_gene: TRBD2
len: 14

CDR3aa: CAWSGWDRGYYGYTF
CDR3nt: TGTGCCTGGAGTGGGTGGGACAGGGGGTATTATGGCTACACCTTC
abundance: -
v_gene: TRBV30
j_gene: TRBJ1-2
d_gene: TRBD1
len: 15

CDR3aa: CASSSSKNIQYF
CDR3nt: TGTGCCAGCAGCTCTTCCAAAAACATTCAGTACTTC
abundance: -
v_gene: TRBV13
j_gene: TRBJ2-4
d_gene: -
len: 12

CDR3aa: CASSLLGSTGELFF
CDR3nt: TGTGCCAGCAGCTTATTAGGAAGCACCGGGGAGCTGTTTTTT
abundance: once
v_gene: TRBV11-2
j_gene: TRBJ2-2
d_gene: -
len: 14

CDR3aa: CASSLAGQAGNTIYF
CDR3nt: TGTGCCAGCAGCTTGGCTGGCCAAGCTGGAAACACCATATATTTT
abundance: -
v_gene: TRBV5-5
j_gene: TRBJ1-3
d_gene: -
len: 15

CDR3aa: CASSSNRDTDNYGYTF
CDR3nt: TGTGCCAGCAGCTCCAACCGGGACACAGACAACTATGGCTACACCTTC
abundance: -
v_gene: TRBV11-2
j_gene: TRBJ1-2
d_gene: -
len: 16

CDR3aa: CASSQDRSSYQPQHF
CDR3nt: TGCGCCAGCAGCCAAGATAGAAGTTCCTATCAGCCCCAGCATTTT
abundance: -
v_gene: TRBV4-3
j_gene: TRBJ1-5
d_gene: -
len: 15

CDR3aa: CASSVATQGPQETQYF
CDR3nt: TGTGCCAGCAGCGTAGCTACCCAGGGCCCACAAGAGACCCAGTACTTC
abundance: -
v_gene: TRBV9
j_gene: TRBJ2-5
d_gene: -
len: 16

CDR3aa: CASSQSDTTSGANVLTF
CDR3nt: TGCGCCAGCAGCCAATCGGACACCACCTCTGGGGCCAACGTCCTGACTTTC
abundance: -
v_gene: TRBV4-3
j_gene: TRBJ2-6
d_gene: -
len: 17